One sample yielded the 8 T cell receptor beta chains listed below, sequenced in a study of blood T cells in healthy people across ages. The authors ran a second PCR of about 6 to 11 cycles using a sample-barcoded 5' primer and a J-beta primer mix. A single record per CDR3 protein comes from TCRdb applying MiXCR to the 5' RACE reads. The repertoire consists of about 800,000 distinct CDR3 sequences, with about 62% occurring once and the leading ten covering roughly 20%. Source material: blood. These receptors originate from a man under 40 in good health.

The chain uses TRBV29-1 and TRBJ1-2, with D hard to call. Between the trimmed V and J ends, which lost 0 bases and 7 bases, there was a span of 9 bases. The CDR3 consists of 12 residues. Germline-derived CDR1 and CDR2 are SQVTM and ANQGSEA. The CDR3 region has the DNA TGCAGCGTTGAAGATCGGAGGGTTGGCTACACCTTC. Residues: CSVEDRRVGYTF.

The V and J genes are TRBV29-1 and TRBJ2-3, with no clear D. The CDR3 runs to 13 residues. The V gene lost 0 bases and the J gene lost 5 bases, with 9 bases spanning the gap. CDR1 and CDR2 from the germline V gene are SQVTM and ANQGSEA. The CDR3 loop reads CSVEDSPGDTQYF. The CDR3 DNA reads TGCAGCGTTGAAGACTCCCCTGGAGATACGCAGTATTTT.

The chain recombines TRBV6-1 with TRBJ2-3; no reliable D call. Trimming took off 6 bases at V and 6 bases at J, with 13 bases between the two ends. CDR1 and CDR2 from the germline V gene are MNHNS and SASEGT. The CDR3 covers 13 residues. This CDR3 reads CASSEKLLDTQYF. CDR3 nucleotide sequence: TGTGCCAGCAGCGAGAAGTTGTTGGATACGCAGTATTTT.

This sequence joins TRBV29-1 and TRBJ2-5; the match to TRBD2 covers 7 bases. J gave up 11 bases and V 3 bases, and 12 bases lay outside the gene matches. Germline V CDR1 and CDR2: SQVTM, ANQGSEA. CDR3 size: 13 residues. Here the CDR3 DNA reads TGCAGCGTTGACGCGGGAGACGACAATGAGCAGTACTTC. This encodes CSVDAGDDNEQYF.

The chain recombines TRBV20-1 with TRBJ2-1, with a tentative D call TRBD2 (6 bases). V lost 6 bases to trimming and J lost 7 bases, with 16 bases between them. CDR1 is DFQATT, CDR2 SNEGSKA, per germline (reference sequence). There are 13 residues in the CDR3. The CDR3 loop reads CSASLAGWNEQFF. The DNA for the CDR3 is TGCAGTGCCAGCCTGGCGGGGTGGAATGAGCAGTTCTTC.

The V gene is TRBV7-3, the J gene TRBJ2-1; D possibly corresponds to TRBD1 (5 bases). Germline V gene lookup returns CDR1 SGHTA and CDR2 FQGTGA. Trimming took 1 base from V and 4 from J, leaving 11 bases between them. The CDR3 totals 15 residues. In DNA form, the CDR3 reads TGTGCCAGCAGCTTAAGGCTGGGGCTGTACAATGAGCAGTTCTTC. Its translation: CASSLRLGLYNEQFF.

V usage is TRBV5-5 and J usage is TRBJ2-7; TRBD2 aligns across 12 bases. Trimming cost V 6 bases and J 2 bases; bases outside gene matches: 6. From germline, CDR1 is SGHKS and CDR2 YYEKEE (reference sequence). This CDR3 spans 15 amino acids. The CDR3 loop reads CASIQTSGSTYEQYF. The DNA of the CDR3 is TGTGCCAGCATCCAGACTAGCGGGAGCACCTACGAGCAGTACTTC.

In its sample, this clonotype was seen a few times. This chain connects TRBV20-1 to TRBJ2-6; D possibly corresponds to TRBD2 (5 bases). The CDR3 has 13 residues. CDR1 is DFQATT, CDR2 SNEGSKA, per germline (reference sequence). With 6 bases removed from V and 4 bases from J, the gap between germline ends came to 10 bases. CDR3 in DNA: TGCAGTGCGTCAACGGGAGGGGCCAACGTCCTGACTTTC. Translated, it gives CSASTGGANVLTF.